A single sample is the source of the 22 T cell receptor beta chains below, sequenced in a study of shared clonotypes between healthy human individuals. Positively selected for CCR7, the CD45RO-negative cells used as naive CD8 cells excluded terminally differentiated effector memory CD45RA+ cells. Sequenced by immunoSEQ multiplex PCR; TCRdb stores in-frame clones only, minus some. This sample has nearly 600,000 clones, with over 95% found just once. The material sequenced was naive CD8+ T cells sorted from blood. The source is a woman in her twenties or thirties in good health.

The chain uses TRBV6-5 and TRBJ1-2, with TRBD1 matching 8 bases. The CDR3 is made up of 15 amino acids. Germline-derived CDR1 and CDR2 are MNHEY and SVGAGI. The ends lost 5 bases at V and 8 bases at J; junction bases unmatched: 13. The CDR3 DNA reads as TGTGCCAGCAGTCCAATGAGGACAGGGAACCCCGGCTACACCTTC. Protein product: CASSPMRTGNPGYTF.

CDR3 sequence: CASRTGTGPYEQYF. As DNA, the CDR3 is TGTGCCAGTAGAACCGGGACAGGGCCCTACGAGCAGTACTTC. The chain recombines TRBV19 with TRBJ2-7, with 9 nucleotides matching TRBD1. J lost 2 bases, V lost 6 bases, and 5 bases had no gene match. Germline V gene data show CDR1 as LNHDA and CDR2 as SQIVND (reference sequence). CDR3 length equals 14 residues.

This clone came up once. This chain uses TRBV6-1 with TRBJ2-1; 8 bases match TRBD2. This CDR3 region has 16 residues. V lost 4 bases, J lost 0 bases, and 5 bases stayed unmatched. CDR1 is MNHNS, CDR2 SASEGT, per germline. The CDR3 loop is CASSGRTSSSYNEQFF. The CDR3 DNA reads TGTGCCAGCAGTGGCCGGACTAGCAGCTCCTACAATGAGCAGTTCTTC.

As to this clone: The sample contains more than one DNA sequence encoding this CDR3. This chain uses TRBV27 with TRBJ2-1; no clear D gene. V shed 0 bases and J shed 7 bases, with 4 bases lying between them. Germline CDR1 is MNHEY and CDR2 is SMNVEV (reference sequence). There are 12 residues in the CDR3. The CDR3 region is CASSLSGNEQFF. The CDR3 coding sequence is TGTGCCAGCAGTTTATCTGGTAATGAGCAGTTCTTC.

The CDR3 protein is CASSLEVAGVYTDTQYF. The CDR3 DNA reads TGTGCCAGCAGCTTAGAAGTAGCGGGAGTGTACACAGATACGCAGTATTTT. The chain links TRBV11-2 to TRBJ2-3; TRBD2 agrees at 9 bases. With 0 bases clipped from V and 2 bases from J, the junction kept 6 bases outside the gene matches. The germline V gene encodes CDR1 SGHAT and CDR2 FQNNGV. This CDR3 is built from 17 residues.

The chain combines TRBV11-1 with TRBJ2-7; possibly TRBD1 or TRBD2 for D (6 bases each). CDR3 length: 16 amino acids. The V gene's germline CDR1 is SGHAT and CDR2 FQDESV (reference sequence). The germline V and J ends were trimmed by 3 bases and 1 base, with 16 bases remaining between them. CDR3 DNA: TGTGCCAGCAGCTTCCCGGCCGGGGGCGATTCCTACGAGCAGTACTTC. This encodes CASSFPAGGDSYEQYF. Using reference TRBV11-1 and TRBJ2-7 for the parts outside the CDR3, the full variable domain is EAEVAQSPRYKITEKSQAVAFWCDPISGHATLYWYRQILGQGPELLVQFQDESVVDDSQLPKDRFSAERLKGVDSTLKIQPAELGDSAMYLCASSFPAGGDSYEQYFGPGTRLTVT.

The rearrangement joins TRBV7-2 to TRBJ2-1; tentatively, D is TRBD2 (6 bases). The CDR3 totals 17 residues. V shed 1 base and J shed 2 bases, with 15 bases lying between them. Germline assignment: CDR1 SGHTA and CDR2 FQGNSA. The CDR3: CASSLGWRDGPYNEQFF. In DNA, the CDR3 is TGTGCCAGCAGCTTAGGATGGCGGGATGGCCCCTACAATGAGCAGTTCTTC.

This clone was detected once. The chain is built from TRBV27 and TRBJ1-1, with D tentatively TRBD1 (5 bases). The CDR3 consists of 16 residues. The V end lost 3 bases, the J end lost 4 bases, and 18 bases lay between the germline ends. Germline V gene sequence: CDR1 MNHEY, CDR2 SMNVEV (reference sequence). CDR3 region: CASSFNSGRYGTEAFF. The CDR3 DNA sequence: TGTGCCAGCAGTTTCAACTCAGGGCGTTATGGCACTGAAGCTTTCTTT.

This clone has just one count. This chain joins TRBV9 and TRBJ1-2; the match to TRBD1 covers 7 bases. The CDR3 loop spans 14 amino acids. V shed 3 bases and J 6 bases; nucleotides not matched to a gene: 8. From germline, CDR1 is SGDLS and CDR2 YYNGEE. The CDR3 bases are TGTGCCAGCAGCGGTGGGGGACAGAGCGATGGCTACACCTTC. Encoded protein: CASSGGGQSDGYTF.

The gene calls are TRBV5-4 and TRBJ2-3; 9 bases align to TRBD2. J gave up 3 bases and V 7 bases, and 12 bases lay outside the gene matches. Germline CDR1 and CDR2: SGHNT and YYREEE (reference sequence). The CDR3 is made up of 16 amino acids. The chain's CDR3 is CASQPVAGASTDTQYF. The CDR3 DNA follows: TGTGCCAGCCAGCCGGTAGCGGGAGCTTCTACAGATACGCAGTATTTT.

The V and J genes are TRBV7-8 and TRBJ2-1; no definite D call. Trimming removed 5 bases from V and 2 bases from J, with 19 bases in between. Germline V gives CDR1 SGHVS, CDR2 FQNEAQ. The CDR3 loop spans 17 amino acids. DNA for the CDR3: TGTGCCAGCAGCCCGGGCTTTTGGGGTGGCCCCTACAATGAGCAGTTCTTC. Its protein product is CASSPGFWGGPYNEQFF.

The rearrangement uses TRBV28 and TRBJ2-3; the D gene is possibly TRBD1 (6 bases). V was pared by 3 bases and J by 0 bases, with 10 bases between. Germline assignment: CDR1 MDHEN and CDR2 SYDVKM. This CDR3 is 15 amino acids long. The CDR3 nucleotides read TGTGCCAGCAGTTTCAGTGGACAGAGCACAGATACGCAGTATTTT. Translated, it gives CASSFSGQSTDTQYF. The full variable domain, rest sourced from reference TRBV28 and TRBJ2-3, is DVKVTQSSRYLVKRTGEKVFLECVQDMDHENMFWYRQDPGLGLRLIYFSYDVKMKEKGDIPEGYSVSREKKERFSLILESASTNQTSMYLCASSFSGQSTDTQYFGPGTRLTVL.

The CDR3 here is CASSSDLNYEQYF. As DNA, the CDR3 is TGTGCCAGCTCTAGTGATTTAAACTACGAGCAGTACTTC. This chain uses TRBV2 with TRBJ2-7, with D hard to call. CDR3 length equals 13 residues. Deletions cut 8 bases from V and 3 bases from J, with 14 bases between. Germline V CDR1 and CDR2: SNHLY, FYNNEI.

The chain has TRBV5-8 and TRBJ2-2; a possible D gene is TRBD1 (6 bases). Germline-derived CDR1 and CDR2 are SGHTS and YDEGEE. V was cut by 2 bases and J by 5 bases, with 10 bases left in between. There are 14 residues in the CDR3. The CDR3 nucleotides are TGTGCCAGCAGCTTCCAGGGGAGTACCGGGGAGCTGTTTTTT. It codes for CASSFQGSTGELFF.

The CDR3 spells CASKPPGGFSTNEQFF. The DNA of the CDR3 is TGTGCCAGCAAACCCCCAGGGGGATTCTCTACCAATGAGCAGTTCTTC. V and J are TRBV28 and TRBJ2-1, with 7 bases aligning to TRBD1. Germline CDR1 and CDR2: MDHEN and SYDVKM. Trimming took 7 bases from V and 6 from J; bases not matched to a gene: 15. The CDR3 is 16 residues long.

The chain recombines TRBV10-2 with TRBJ1-2, with D unclear. Germline loops: CDR1 WSHSY, CDR2 SAAADI. The CDR3 extends over 12 amino acids. V was clipped by 8 bases and J by 4 bases, with 11 bases between them. As DNA, the CDR3 is TGCGCCAGCGGGCCGAAGCTCTATGGCTACACCTTC. This gives the protein CASGPKLYGYTF.

This clone was detected once. The J gene is TRBJ2-7, the V gene TRBV6-1; TRBD1 matches at 10 bases. The CDR3 totals 15 residues. V lost 8 bases to trimming and J lost 4 bases; unmatched junction nucleotides: 11. Per germline, CDR1 MNHNS and CDR2 SASEGT. CDR3 coding DNA: TGTGCCAGCGAGTACCTGGACAGGGGGGGGTACGAGCAGTACTTC. Its protein product is CASEYLDRGGYEQYF.

This clone came up once. The chain combines TRBV19 with TRBJ2-7; D gene unclear. CDR1 is LNHDA and CDR2 is SQIVND in the germline V gene (reference sequence). V lost 0 bases, J lost 4 bases, and 4 bases lay in between. The CDR3 spans 12 residues. CDR3 sequence reads: CASSIEPYEQYF. The DNA for the CDR3 is TGTGCCAGTAGTATAGAGCCTTACGAGCAGTACTTC.

This chain links TRBV9 with TRBJ1-1, with D perhaps TRBD1 (5 bases). The CDR3 extends over 16 amino acids. Germline-derived CDR1 and CDR2 are SGDLS and YYNGEE. With 6 bases removed from V and 1 base from J, the gap between germline ends came to 19 bases. CDR3 coding DNA: TGTGCCAGCAACAATTTCCCCAGGGTTGAGAACACTGAAGCTTTCTTT. Amino acids: CASNNFPRVENTEAFF. The entire variable domain, with the rest obtained from reference TRBV9 and TRBJ1-1, is as follows: DSGVTQTPKHLITATGQRVTLRCSPRSGDLSVYWYQQSLDQGLQFLIQYYNGEERAKGNILERFSAQQFPDLHSELNLSSLELGDSALYFCASNNFPRVENTEAFFGQGTRLTVV.

The chain recombines TRBV6-6 with TRBJ2-7; D is unclear. Germline V gene data show CDR1 as MNHNY and CDR2 as SVGAGI (reference sequence). Trimming pared 4 bases from V and 4 bases from J, leaving 8 bases between. The CDR3 has 12 residues. The CDR3 region has the DNA TGTGCCAGCAGTTCCGAGCCTTACGAGCAGTACTTC. Its translation is CASSSEPYEQYF.

The J gene is TRBJ2-7, the V gene TRBV4-1, with 7 bases identical to TRBD1. The CDR3 consists of 15 residues. V was clipped by 4 bases and J by 2 bases; unmatched bases: 8. Germline-derived CDR1 and CDR2 are MGHRA and YSYEKL. The CDR3, as DNA: TGCGCCAGCAGCCCCCTCCCGACAGGGCCCTACGAGCAGTACTTC. Encoded protein: CASSPLPTGPYEQYF.

V usage is TRBV2 and J usage is TRBJ2-3, with D possibly being TRBD1 or TRBD2 (7 bases each). The CDR3 runs to 17 residues. V was clipped by 3 bases and J by 2 bases, with 18 bases between them. CDR1 is SNHLY, CDR2 FYNNEI, per germline. The CDR3 protein is CASSDRGGLRATDTQYF. The CDR3 DNA is TGTGCCAGCAGTGACAGGGGGGGACTTAGAGCCACAGATACGCAGTATTTT.